A single sample is the source of the 21 T cell receptor beta chains below, sequenced in a study of blood T cell repertoires in COVID-19 (dated by TCRdb to about 2020). Receptor amplification or capture employed the immunoSEQ multiplex PCR assay. Not all clones reach the TCRdb copy of this immuneACCESS table, which keeps in-frame sequences only. Checked studies attribute under half of the gap to unresolved V genes and leave the rest unexplained. The sample table lists 150,000 to 200,000 clones, roughly 86% of them with a count of one. The ten largest clones represent 1.6% of the sample. Sequenced material: peripheral blood. All receptors derive from a woman aged 45-65 years with acute or convalescent COVID-19.

This clone was seen a single time. The rearrangement uses TRBV2 and TRBJ2-7; 7 nucleotides match TRBD1. Unmatched junction bases numbered 21, after V lost 3 bases and J lost 7 bases. The CDR3 sequence is 18 residues long. Germline CDR1 SNHLY, CDR2 FYNNEI. The CDR3: CASSELGSRAGGQKEQYF. CDR3 nucleotide sequence: TGTGCCAGCAGTGAGTTGGGAAGTCGGGCAGGGGGACAAAAGGAGCAGTACTTC. The complete variable domain, with remaining parts taken from reference TRBV2 and TRBJ2-7, reads EPEVTQTPSHQVTQMGQEVILRCVPISNHLYFYWYRQILGQKVEFLVSFYNNEISEKSEIFDDQFSVERPDGSNFTLKIRSTKLEDSAMYFCASSELGSRAGGQKEQYFGPGTRLTVT.

The rearrangement uses TRBV9 and TRBJ2-1; tentatively, D is TRBD2 (6 bases). Germline CDR1 SGDLS, CDR2 YYNGEE. This CDR3 has 14 residues. The V end was cut by 4 bases, the J end by 6 bases, with 14 bases between. The CDR3 DNA follows: TGTGCCAGCAGCCCCGAGACTAGTCCCAATGAGCAGTTCTTC. It yields the protein CASSPETSPNEQFF.

This clone came up once. The chain employs TRBV7-8 and TRBJ1-2; the D gene is possibly TRBD1 (5 bases). The CDR3 is made up of 16 amino acids. The ends were cut back, 5 bases at V and 0 bases at J, with 16 bases in the middle. Germline V gives CDR1 SGHVS, CDR2 FQNEAQ. Here the CDR3 DNA reads TGTGCCAGCAGCCCCCAAACTCGGGGGACTAACTATGGCTACACCTTC. Translating it yields CASSPQTRGTNYGYTF.

The chain has TRBV2 and TRBJ1-4, with a tentative D call TRBD1 (6 bases). CDR3 length: 14 amino acids. The germline CDR1 and CDR2 sequences are SNHLY and FYNNEI. V dropped 6 bases and J dropped 3 bases, with 11 bases sitting between them. CDR3 amino acids: CASRQRQANEKLFF. The CDR3 bases are TGTGCCAGCAGACAGAGACAGGCTAATGAAAAACTGTTTTTT.

The CDR3 nucleotides read TGTGCCAGCAGTAACAGGGGGAGGGGTGAAAAACTGTTTTTT. Protein sequence: CASSNRGRGEKLFF. This chain joins TRBV5-6 and TRBJ1-4, with 8 bases that match TRBD1. This CDR3 is 14 amino acids long. V dropped 5 bases and J dropped 7; count of bases not matched to a gene: 7. In germline, CDR1 is SGHDT, CDR2 YYEEEE.

This clone was seen just once. The chain employs TRBV6-1 and TRBJ1-5; TRBD1 is a possible D gene (5 bases). The germline V gene encodes CDR1 MNHNS and CDR2 SASEGT. The V end was cut by 1 base, the J end by 0 bases, with 7 bases between. The CDR3 spans 15 residues. The DNA for the CDR3 is TGTGCCAGCAGTGAAGGGACATATAGCAATCAGCCCCAGCATTTT. Residues: CASSEGTYSNQPQHF.

This chain connects TRBV3-1 (or the pseudogene TRBV3-2) to TRBJ1-1; D gene uncertain. Trimming cost V 3 bases and J 4 bases, with 12 bases left between them. The CDR3 length is 14 residues. CDR1 LGHDT and CDR2 YNNKEL come from the germline V gene (reference sequence). The CDR3 protein is CASSQRTGSTEAFF. For the CDR3, the DNA is TGTGCCAGCAGCCAGAGGACGGGGTCCACTGAAGCTTTCTTT.

The chain couples TRBV20-1 to TRBJ2-7; TRBD2 matches 7 bases. V lost 3 bases and J lost 4; bases outside the gene matches: 0. This CDR3 spans 11 amino acids. Per germline, CDR1 DFQATT and CDR2 SNEGSKA (reference sequence). The CDR3 region is CSARRGYEQYF. Here the CDR3 DNA reads TGCAGTGCTAGGCGGGGGTACGAGCAGTACTTC.

This rearrangement joins TRBV12-3 or TRBV12-4 to TRBJ2-7, with 7 bases that match TRBD1. Trimming at V came to 5 bases and at J to 2 bases, leaving 3 bases not matched to a gene. CDR3 length: 13 residues. The CDR3 region is CASSRTGTYEQYF. The CDR3 nucleotides read TGTGCCAGCAGTCGGACAGGAACCTACGAGCAGTACTTC.

This clone was recorded only once. The rearrangement links TRBV7-2 to TRBJ2-2; TRBD2 agrees at 7 bases. CDR1 and CDR2 from the germline V gene are SGHTA and FQGNSA. The CDR3 loop spans 16 amino acids. Trimming cost V 1 base and J 2 bases; bases outside gene matches: 4. CDR3 residues: CASSLVGGQNTGELFF. The CDR3 DNA reads as TGTGCCAGCAGCTTAGTGGGAGGGCAAAACACCGGGGAGCTGTTTTTT.

The rearrangement links TRBV30 to TRBJ1-5; 7 nucleotides agree with TRBD1. CDR3 length equals 14 residues. The junction had 2 bases not matched to a gene; V was cut back by 2 bases and J by 1 base. Germline CDR1 and CDR2: GTSNPN and SVGIG (reference sequence). CDR3 in amino acids: CAWSSGQSNQPQHF. DNA for the CDR3: TGTGCCTGGAGTTCGGGACAGAGCAATCAGCCCCAGCATTTT.

J is TRBJ2-7 and V is TRBV19; no reliable D call. The CDR3 runs 13 residues. The V gene lost 0 bases and the J gene lost 4 bases, with 7 bases spanning the gap. Germline values: CDR1 LNHDA, CDR2 SQIVND (reference sequence). The chain's CDR3 is CASSIDPRYEQYF. The DNA for the CDR3 is TGTGCCAGTAGTATAGATCCCCGGTACGAGCAGTACTTC.

This clone appeared once. CDR3 region: CASILSRRVKGSTDTQYF. The DNA for the CDR3 is TGTGCCAGCATTCTATCACGGCGGGTAAAAGGAAGCACAGATACGCAGTATTTT. The chain combines TRBV21-1 with TRBJ2-3; TRBD2, the D gene given by the table, was not confirmed from the DNA. TRBV21-1 is deemed a pseudogene. The CDR3 sequence is 18 residues long.

This chain connects TRBV11-3 to TRBJ1-1, with 7 bases that match TRBD1. Germline V gene lookup returns CDR1 SGHNT and CDR2 YENEEA. The CDR3 sequence is 15 residues long. The trim removed 1 base at V and 3 bases at J, leaving 5 bases unmatched. The CDR3 bases are TGTGCCAGCAGCTTAGTGGCAGGGGGGTACACTGAAGCTTTCTTT. It specifies CASSLVAGGYTEAFF. The variable domain in full, completed from reference TRBV11-3 and TRBJ1-1, reads EAGVVQSPRYKIIEKKQPVAFWCNPISGHNTLYWYLQNLGQGPELLIRYENEEAVDDSQLPKDRFSAERLKGVDSTLKIQPAELGDSAVYLCASSLVAGGYTEAFFGQGTRLTVV.

This clone was seen just once. The chain combines TRBV12-5 with TRBJ1-5; no firm D call. The CDR3 is 12 residues long. CDR1 is LGHNT and CDR2 is FRNRAP in the germline V gene. Trimming removed 7 bases from V and 4 bases from J, with 8 bases in between. CDR3 sequence: CASVESNQPQHF. The DNA of the CDR3 is TGTGCTAGTGTCGAGTCTAATCAGCCCCAGCATTTT. The complete variable domain, with remaining parts taken from reference TRBV12-5 and TRBJ1-5, reads DARVTQTPRHKVTEMGQEVTMRCQPILGHNTVFWYRQTMMQGLELLAYFRNRAPLDDSGMPKDRFSAEMPDATLATLKIQPSEPRDSAVYFCASVESNQPQHFGDGTRLSIL.

The chain carries TRBV7-2 and TRBJ2-1, with 9 bases matching TRBD2. With 5 bases clipped from V and 6 bases from J, the junction kept 8 bases outside the gene matches. Germline lookup yields CDR1 SGHTA and CDR2 FQGNSA. The CDR3 loop spans 15 amino acids. CDR3 nucleotide sequence: TGTGCCAGCAGCCCACTAGCGGGCCTGACCAATGAGCAGTTCTTC. Translating it yields CASSPLAGLTNEQFF.

Comment on this clone: At the DNA level, this CDR3 is encoded by other sequences in the same sample as well. The chain combines TRBV19 with TRBJ1-2, with D perhaps matching TRBD1 (6 bases). Germline loops: CDR1 LNHDA, CDR2 SQIVND (reference sequence). V was trimmed by 6 bases and J by 4 bases, leaving 15 bases between them. The CDR3 runs to 14 residues. The CDR3 nucleotides are TGTGCCAGTAGCTTCGCAGGGGATGCCTATGGCTACACCTTC. Its translation: CASSFAGDAYGYTF.

This chain joins TRBV11-3 and TRBJ2-1; D is ambiguous. The CDR3 is made up of 13 amino acids. CDR1 is SGHNT and CDR2 is YENEEA in the germline V gene. V gave up 0 bases and J gave up 7 bases, with 7 bases separating them. The CDR3 nucleotides are TGTGCCAGCAGCTTAGATCACGGGAATGAGCAGTTCTTC. Translating it yields CASSLDHGNEQFF.

The J gene is TRBJ2-4, the V gene TRBV11-2; 7 bases match TRBD2. Germline V gives CDR1 SGHAT, CDR2 FQNNGV. Trimming at V came to 0 bases and at J to 0 bases, leaving 8 bases not matched to a gene. There are 18 residues in the CDR3. The CDR3 reads CASSLELAGVKAKNIQYF. In DNA, the CDR3 is TGTGCCAGCAGCTTAGAGTTGGCGGGGGTCAAAGCCAAAAACATTCAGTACTTC.

V gene TRBV16 combines with J gene TRBJ2-7, with a possible D match to TRBD1 (6 bases). V shed 3 bases and J shed 1 base, with 13 bases lying between them. This CDR3 is 15 amino acids long. Looked up from germline, CDR1 is KGHSY and CDR2 is FQNENV. This CDR3 reads CASSHTGHFSYEQYF. The CDR3 region has the DNA TGTGCCAGCAGCCATACAGGGCACTTTTCCTACGAGCAGTACTTC.

J is TRBJ2-7 and V is TRBV5-1, with a weak D call TRBD2 (7 bases). CDR1 is SGHRS and CDR2 is YFSETQ in the germline V gene. The CDR3 consists of 15 residues. V was clipped by 4 bases and J by 2 bases, with 16 bases between them. This CDR3 reads CASSQMGGPTYEQYF. DNA for the CDR3: TGCGCCAGCAGCCAGATGGGGGGGCCGACCTACGAGCAGTACTTC.